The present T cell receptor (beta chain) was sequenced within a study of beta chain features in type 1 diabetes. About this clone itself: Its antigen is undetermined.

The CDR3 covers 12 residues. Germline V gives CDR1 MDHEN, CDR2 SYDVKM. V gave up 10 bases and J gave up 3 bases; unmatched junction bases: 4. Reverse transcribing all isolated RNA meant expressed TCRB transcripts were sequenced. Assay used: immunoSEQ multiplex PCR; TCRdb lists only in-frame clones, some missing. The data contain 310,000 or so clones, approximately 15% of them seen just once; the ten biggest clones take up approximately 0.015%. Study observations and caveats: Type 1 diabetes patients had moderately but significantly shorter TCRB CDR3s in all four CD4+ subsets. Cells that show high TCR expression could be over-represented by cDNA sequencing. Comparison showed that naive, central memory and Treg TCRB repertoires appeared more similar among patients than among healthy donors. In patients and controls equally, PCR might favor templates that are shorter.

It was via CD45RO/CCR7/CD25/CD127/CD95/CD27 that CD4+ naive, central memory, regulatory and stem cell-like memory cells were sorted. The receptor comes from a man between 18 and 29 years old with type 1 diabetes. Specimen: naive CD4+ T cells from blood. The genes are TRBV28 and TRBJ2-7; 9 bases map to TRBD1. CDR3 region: CATWDRVYEQYF. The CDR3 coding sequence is TGTGCCACCTGGGACAGGGTCTACGAGCAGTACTTC. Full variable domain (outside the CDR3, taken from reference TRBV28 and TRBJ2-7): DVKVTQSSRYLVKRTGEKVFLECVQDMDHENMFWYRQDPGLGLRLIYFSYDVKMKEKGDIPEGYSVSREKKERFSLILESASTNQTSMYLCATWDRVYEQYFGPGTRLTVT.